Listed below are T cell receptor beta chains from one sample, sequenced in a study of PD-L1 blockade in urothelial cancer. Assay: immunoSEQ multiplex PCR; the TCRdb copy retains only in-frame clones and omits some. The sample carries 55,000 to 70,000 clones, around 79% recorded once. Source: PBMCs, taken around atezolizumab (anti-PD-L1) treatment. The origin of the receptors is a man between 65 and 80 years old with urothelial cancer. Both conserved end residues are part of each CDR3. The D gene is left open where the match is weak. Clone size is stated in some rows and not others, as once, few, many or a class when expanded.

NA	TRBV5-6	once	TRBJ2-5	CASSLTGEVETQYF	TGTGCCAGCAGCTTGACAGGGGAGGTTGAGACCCAGTACTTC
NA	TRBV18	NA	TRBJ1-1	CASSPTGLGQNTEAFF	TGTGCCAGCTCACCCACAGGGTTAGGCCAGAACACTGAAGCTTTCTTT
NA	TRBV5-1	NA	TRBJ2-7	CASSLVIASSYEQYF	TGCGCCAGCAGCTTGGTTATAGCTTCCTCCTACGAGCAGTACTTC
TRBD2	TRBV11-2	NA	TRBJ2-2	CASSYGGRAGATGELFF	TGTGCCAGCAGCTACGGGGGGAGAGCGGGAGCCACCGGGGAGCTGTTTTTT
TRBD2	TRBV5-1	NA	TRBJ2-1	CASTSGGTINEQFF	TGCGCCAGCACCTCTGGGGGGACTATCAATGAGCAGTTCTTC
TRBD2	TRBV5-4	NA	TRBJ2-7	CASSLGVSGSYEQYF	TGTGCCAGCAGCCTAGGTGTTAGCGGGAGCTACGAGCAGTACTTC
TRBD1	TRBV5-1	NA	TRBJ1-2	CASSLEQGQGYTF	TGCGCCAGCAGCTTGGAACAGGGGCAAGGCTACACCTTC
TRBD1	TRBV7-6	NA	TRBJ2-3	CASSFGTASTDTQYF	TGTGCCAGCAGCTTTGGGACAGCTAGCACAGATACGCAGTATTTT
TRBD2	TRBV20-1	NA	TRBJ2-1	CSALKRDKFF	TGCAGTGCTCTCAAGCGGGATAAGTTCTTC
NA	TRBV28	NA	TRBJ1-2	CASSLYQRGRASYGYTF	TGTGCCAGCAGTTTATATCAGAGAGGCAGGGCATCCTATGGCTACACCTTC
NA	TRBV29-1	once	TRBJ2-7	CSVGSRSSEQYF	TGCAGCGTGGGCAGTCGGTCGAGCGAGCAGTACTTC
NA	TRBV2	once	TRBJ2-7	CASDFLAGAGVGSYEQYF	TGTGCCAGCGACTTCCTTGCAGGGGCGGGAGTCGGATCCTACGAGCAGTACTTC
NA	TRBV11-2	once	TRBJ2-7	CASSLGTVGYEQYF	TGTGCCAGCAGCTTAGGGACAGTTGGCTACGAGCAGTACTTC
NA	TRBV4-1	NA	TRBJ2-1	CASSQTGSNEQFF	TGCGCCAGCAGCCAAACCGGGAGTAATGAGCAGTTCTTC
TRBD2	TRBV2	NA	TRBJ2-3	CASKSSGSIDTQYF	TGTGCCAGCAAGTCTAGCGGGTCTATTGATACGCAGTATTTT
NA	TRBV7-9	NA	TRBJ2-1	CASSPPRENYNEQFF	TGTGCCAGCAGCCCCCCCCGGGAGAACTACAATGAGCAGTTCTTC
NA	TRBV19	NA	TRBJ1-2	CASSQQTAGYGYTF	TGTGCCAGTAGTCAACAAACGGCGGGTTATGGCTACACCTTC
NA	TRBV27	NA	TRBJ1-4	CASSYGGGGGEKLFF	TGTGCCAGCAGTTATGGGGGGGGCGGGGGTGAAAAACTGTTTTTT
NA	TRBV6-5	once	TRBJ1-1	CASSTDTFEAFF	TGTGCCAGCAGTACGGACACCTTTGAAGCTTTCTTT